The 31 T cell receptor beta chains presented below share a single source sample, sequenced in a study of cytomegalovirus exposure and HLA in healthy donors (dated by TCRdb to 2015 to 2018). Libraries were prepared through the immunoSEQ multiplex PCR assay. The multiplex PCR relied on a mix of 60 forward primers for TCR Vbeta segments and 13 reverse primers for TCR Jbeta segments. This immuneACCESS table, as held by TCRdb, lists in-frame sequences with V and J called but not all clones. Of the missing ones, under half trace to an unresolved V gene in checked studies; the others have no known cause. This sample lists around 230,000 clones; about 79% were detected once. The top ten constitute approximately 2% of the sample. Material: PBMCs. These receptors were collected from a male donor in good health and CMV-seronegative.

The gene calls are TRBV13 and TRBJ1-2; TRBD1 agrees at 8 bases. The germline gives CDR1 PRHDT, CDR2 FYEKMQ (reference sequence). The CDR3 has 16 residues. V dropped 2 bases and J dropped 7; count of bases not matched to a gene: 12. In DNA form, the CDR3 reads TGTGCCAGCAGCTTAAATACGGGACAGGTATACGGTGGCTACACCTTC. Translating gives CASSLNTGQVYGGYTF.

The CDR3 is CAWKEEGGSTDTQYF. As DNA, the CDR3 is TGTGCCTGGAAGGAAGAGGGGGGGAGCACAGATACGCAGTATTTT. The V call is TRBV30, the J call TRBJ2-3; D possibly corresponds to TRBD2 (7 bases). V lost 4 bases to trimming and J lost 0 bases, with 14 bases between them. The CDR3 spans 15 residues. The germline V gene encodes CDR1 GTSNPN and CDR2 SVGIG (reference sequence).

The chain links TRBV27 to TRBJ2-7, with TRBD1 matching over 7 bases. CDR3 length: 15 amino acids. CDR1 is MNHEY, CDR2 SMNVEV, per germline (reference sequence). With 2 bases clipped from V and 3 bases from J, the junction kept 7 bases outside the gene matches. The CDR3 reads CASSLARGFYYEQYF. The DNA for the CDR3 is TGTGCCAGCAGTTTAGCCAGGGGGTTTTACTACGAGCAGTACTTC.

This clone was counted between two and nine times. The chain combines TRBV7-3 with TRBJ1-3; 7 bases align to TRBD1. With V trimmed by 5 bases and J by 4 bases, 14 bases remained unmatched. This CDR3 is 17 amino acids long. In germline, CDR1 is SGHTA, CDR2 FQGTGA. The CDR3 loop is CASSPYRQGHGGNTIYF. CDR3 bases: TGTGCCAGCAGCCCATATCGACAGGGCCATGGAGGAAACACCATATATTTT.

This chain uses TRBV2 with TRBJ2-7; D might be TRBD1 (6 bases). The germline CDR1 and CDR2 sequences are SNHLY and FYNNEI. This CDR3 comprises 14 residues. The V gene lost 3 bases and the J gene lost 2 bases, with 11 bases spanning the gap. This CDR3 is CASSDPGTTYEQYF. The CDR3 nucleotides read TGTGCCAGCAGTGACCCCGGGACAACCTACGAGCAGTACTTC.

J is TRBJ1-2 and V is TRBV19, with D hard to call. This CDR3 contains 16 residues. The germline V gene encodes CDR1 LNHDA and CDR2 SQIVND (reference sequence). V was cut by 0 bases and J by 0 bases, with 11 bases left in between. The CDR3 DNA follows: TGTGCCAGTAGTATAGATGCCGAGGGAGCTAACTATGGCTACACCTTC. Protein product: CASSIDAEGANYGYTF.

This clone was found once. The rearrangement links TRBV7-2 to TRBJ2-2; D perhaps matches TRBD2 (7 bases). Germline values: CDR1 SGHTA, CDR2 FQGNSA. The CDR3 runs to 15 residues. Trimming left V 8 bases short and J 7 bases short, with 20 bases between. CDR3 sequence: CASSKGGGRGGELFF. CDR3 nucleotides: TGTGCCAGCTCAAAGGGGGGGGGCCGAGGCGGGGAGCTGTTTTTT.

The chain links TRBV4-1 to TRBJ2-5; 7 bases are a match to TRBD2. This CDR3 is 18 amino acids long. Germline-derived CDR1 and CDR2 are MGHRA and YSYEKL. Losses at the gene ends were 1 base for V and 2 bases for J; bases not matched to a gene: 13. The CDR3 loop reads CASSQGALREIRQETQYF. In DNA form, the CDR3 reads TGCGCCAGCAGCCAAGGGGCCTTGCGGGAGATACGGCAAGAGACCCAGTACTTC.

The chain joins TRBV9 to TRBJ2-7, with D possibly matching TRBD2 (6 bases). This CDR3 has 14 amino acids. V was pared by 0 bases and J by 3 bases, with 10 bases between. Germline lookup yields CDR1 SGDLS and CDR2 YYNGEE. The CDR3 bases are TGTGCCAGCAGCGTAGTACCTAGCGACTACGAGCAGTACTTC. Its translation is CASSVVPSDYEQYF.

This clone showed up just once. This chain links TRBV7-9 with TRBJ2-7, with 7 bases that match TRBD2. The V gene's germline CDR1 is SEHNR and CDR2 FQNEAQ (reference sequence). The CDR3 length is 15 residues. The J segment lost 7 bases and the V segment lost 2 bases, leaving 11 bases of the junction unmatched. CDR3 loop: CASSLTLGRLGEQYF. The CDR3 nucleotides read TGTGCCAGCAGCTTAACTCTCGGGAGGTTGGGTGAGCAGTACTTC.

CDR3 loop: CASSPQGDTIYF. The CDR3 bases are TGTGCCAGCAGTCCACAGGGGGATACCATATATTTT. The genes are TRBV25-1 and TRBJ1-3, with 8 positions matching TRBD1. The germline gives CDR1 MGHDK, CDR2 SYGVNS. CDR3 length equals 12 residues. The ends lost 5 bases at V and 10 bases at J; junction bases unmatched: 4.

This chain uses TRBV7-8 with TRBJ1-2; 7 bases are shared with TRBD1. CDR3 size: 15 residues. Germline assignment: CDR1 SGHVS and CDR2 FQNEAQ. Trimming took 4 bases from V and 7 from J; bases not matched to a gene: 12. Here the CDR3 reads CASSSRQGPRSGYTF. The CDR3 DNA follows: TGTGCCAGCAGCTCGAGACAGGGACCCCGGAGTGGCTACACCTTC.

The chain has TRBV7-9 and TRBJ2-1; D ambiguous. The CDR3 totals 17 residues. Looked up from germline, CDR1 is SEHNR and CDR2 is FQNEAQ (reference sequence). Trimming took 1 base from V and 1 from J, leaving 14 bases between them. The CDR3 spells CASSLVIRGRSYNEQFF. As DNA, the CDR3 is TGTGCCAGCAGCTTAGTAATTCGAGGTCGGTCCTACAATGAGCAGTTCTTC.

The chain carries TRBV5-1 and TRBJ2-5, with a tentative D call TRBD1 (6 bases). V lost 3 bases and J lost 2, with 14 bases in between. The germline V gene encodes CDR1 SGHRS and CDR2 YFSETQ. The CDR3 length is 15 residues. For the CDR3, the DNA is TGCGCCAGCAGCTACCTGGACAGTACTCAAGAGACCCAGTACTTC. It yields the protein CASSYLDSTQETQYF.

V is TRBV30 and J is TRBJ2-7; weak D call: TRBD2 (7 bases). V lost 5 bases to trimming and J lost 4 bases, with 15 bases between them. CDR3 size: 13 residues. CDR1 is GTSNPN and CDR2 is SVGIG in the germline V gene (reference sequence). As DNA, the CDR3 is TGTGCCTGGGAGGACGGGGGGCGGTACGAGCAGTACTTC. Translated, it gives CAWEDGGRYEQYF.

V is TRBV7-9 and J is TRBJ2-5, with 8 positions matching TRBD1. This CDR3 is 15 amino acids long. Germline V lookup: CDR1 SEHNR, CDR2 FQNEAQ (reference sequence). The junction had 9 bases not matched to a gene; V was cut back by 4 bases and J by 5 bases. CDR3 residues: CASSSPRGRPETQYF. CDR3 DNA: TGTGCCAGCAGCTCGCCCAGGGGGCGACCTGAGACCCAGTACTTC.

This chain connects TRBV28 to TRBJ1-5; D ambiguous. The germline V gene encodes CDR1 MDHEN and CDR2 SYDVKM. Trimming stripped 7 bases from V and 0 bases from J, with 7 bases between. The CDR3 loop spans 13 amino acids. CDR3 loop: CASIKNSNQPQHF. As DNA, the CDR3 is TGTGCCAGCATAAAAAATAGCAATCAGCCCCAGCATTTT. The whole variable domain, filled in from reference TRBV28 and TRBJ1-5, reads DVKVTQSSRYLVKRTGEKVFLECVQDMDHENMFWYRQDPGLGLRLIYFSYDVKMKEKGDIPEGYSVSREKKERFSLILESASTNQTSMYLCASIKNSNQPQHFGDGTRLSIL.

The chain employs TRBV25-1 and TRBJ2-5; TRBD1 is a possible D gene (6 bases). From germline, CDR1 is MGHDK and CDR2 SYGVNS. V was shortened by 4 bases and J by 0 bases, with 9 bases between the two germline ends. This CDR3 is 14 amino acids long. CDR3 loop: CASSVGADQETQYF. The CDR3 coding sequence is TGTGCCAGCAGTGTGGGGGCGGACCAAGAGACCCAGTACTTC.

Of note for this clone: Distinct nucleotide sequences in the sample also encode this CDR3. V gene TRBV6-5 combines with J gene TRBJ2-7; D is undetermined. V was clipped by 0 bases and J by 9 bases, with 12 bases between them. This CDR3 contains 13 residues. Germline V gene data show CDR1 as MNHEY and CDR2 as SVGAGI. CDR3 nucleotides: TGTGCCAGCAGTTACTCGAATAGTAACGGGCAGTACTTC. Amino acids: CASSYSNSNGQYF.

The rearrangement uses TRBV28 and TRBJ1-4, with D possibly matching TRBD1 (5 bases). The germline gives CDR1 MDHEN, CDR2 SYDVKM. Between the trimmed V and J ends, which lost 5 bases and 1 base, there was a span of 23 bases. This CDR3 comprises 19 residues. The CDR3 loop is CASSTGRRALQLTNEKLFF. The CDR3 DNA follows: TGTGCCAGCAGTACCGGGCGCAGGGCATTACAGCTAACTAATGAAAAACTGTTTTTT.

The gene calls are TRBV6-4 and TRBJ1-1, with 8 bases aligning to TRBD1. Germline V gene sequence: CDR1 MRHNA, CDR2 SNTAGT. With V trimmed by 6 bases and J by 0 bases, 6 bases remained unmatched. The CDR3 runs to 15 residues. CDR3 in DNA: TGTGCCAGCAGGGCGGGGACAGGACTGAACACTGAAGCTTTCTTT. This gives the protein CASRAGTGLNTEAFF.

Only a few counts were recorded for this clone. The chain has TRBV30 and TRBJ1-5; TRBD1 might be the D (5 bases). Trimming pared 0 bases from V and 2 bases from J, leaving 14 bases between. Germline CDR1 is GTSNPN and CDR2 is SVGIG (reference sequence). The CDR3 runs to 16 residues. DNA for the CDR3: TGTGCCTGGAGTGTACATGGGGGGAACCGCAATCAGCCCCAGCATTTT. Its translation is CAWSVHGGNRNQPQHF.

The chain couples TRBV4-3 to TRBJ2-2; 8 bases map to TRBD1. The ends lost 5 bases at V and 4 bases at J; junction bases unmatched: 6. This CDR3 comprises 15 residues. From germline, CDR1 is LGHNA and CDR2 YSLEER. CDR3 DNA sequence: TGCGCCAGCAGCTACGGACAGGGTGGCACCGGGGAGCTGTTTTTT. Translating it yields CASSYGQGGTGELFF.

The chain joins TRBV9 to TRBJ1-1; maybe TRBD1 (5 bases). The CDR3 covers 13 residues. Trimming stripped 5 bases from V and 5 bases from J, with 13 bases between. CDR1 is SGDLS and CDR2 is YYNGEE in the germline V gene. CDR3 region: CASRGPLGTEAFF. The CDR3 nucleotides read TGTGCCAGCAGGGGGCCCCTGGGGACTGAAGCTTTCTTT.

The CDR3, as DNA: TGCGCCAGCAGCTTGAGCGGCGGGGGCCCCTTCGAGCAGTACTTC. This translates into CASSLSGGGPFEQYF. This chain joins TRBV5-1 and TRBJ2-7; a weak D match, TRBD2 (7 bases). The germline gives CDR1 SGHRS, CDR2 YFSETQ. The CDR3 is 15 residues long. V lost 1 base and J lost 6, with 17 bases in between.

The chain joins TRBV27 to TRBJ1-2; 10 bases match TRBD1. This CDR3 is built from 12 residues. After removal of 8 bases from V and 8 bases from J, the junction contained 5 bases not matched to a gene. The germline V gene encodes CDR1 MNHEY and CDR2 SMNVEV (reference sequence). The CDR3 is CASRATGGGYTF. Written as DNA, the CDR3 is TGTGCCAGCCGCGCGACAGGGGGCGGCTACACCTTC.

V usage is TRBV27 and J usage is TRBJ2-7; maybe TRBD1 (7 bases). The CDR3 runs 15 residues. The ends were cut back, 5 bases at V and 4 bases at J, with 18 bases in the middle. Germline V lookup: CDR1 MNHEY, CDR2 SMNVEV (reference sequence). The CDR3 DNA reads TGTGCCAGCAGTCCCTTCTCACAGGGGAGGTACGAGCAGTACTTC. It codes for CASSPFSQGRYEQYF.

This chain uses TRBV7-2 with TRBJ2-2; D is unresolved. The CDR3 has 13 residues. V was trimmed by 8 bases and J by 7 bases, leaving 14 bases between them. Germline V gene sequence: CDR1 SGHTA, CDR2 FQGNSA. The CDR3: CASGATPIGELFF. The CDR3 nucleotides read TGTGCCAGCGGAGCCACTCCTATCGGGGAGCTGTTTTTT.

This chain uses TRBV5-1 with TRBJ2-7; possible D gene TRBD2, 5 bases. The CDR3 is made up of 14 amino acids. The germline V gene has CDR1 SGHRS and CDR2 YFSETQ. V lost 0 bases, J lost 3 bases, and 10 bases lay in between. This chain's CDR3 is CASSLGVGVYEQYF. The CDR3 region has the DNA TGCGCCAGCAGCTTGGGGGTGGGAGTCTACGAGCAGTACTTC.

The rearrangement joins TRBV29-1 to TRBJ1-1, with TRBD1 identical over 11 bases. The CDR3 covers 13 residues. Germline assignment: CDR1 SQVTM and CDR2 ANQGSEA. The V segment lost 6 bases and the J segment 8 bases; nucleotides outside the gene matches: 8. CDR3 sequence reads: CSVKTGQGAEAFF. The CDR3 DNA reads TGCAGCGTCAAAACTGGACAGGGGGCCGAAGCTTTCTTT.

This sequence joins TRBV7-6 and TRBJ2-1; TRBD2 agrees at 9 bases. V dropped 5 bases and J dropped 0; count of bases not matched to a gene: 5. This CDR3 contains 16 residues. The V gene's germline CDR1 is SGHVS and CDR2 FNYEAQ. The CDR3 loop is CASSRSGGPSYNEQFF. CDR3 sequence (DNA): TGTGCCAGCAGCCGCAGCGGGGGGCCCTCCTACAATGAGCAGTTCTTC.